This T cell receptor (beta chain) was recovered during a study of blood T cell repertoires in COVID-19. Study-level background: Italy, Spain and the United States were the sources of the convalescent and acute COVID-19 samples. The analysed material was cDNA or gDNA that came from T cells, B-cell-depleted T cells, or PBMCs.

CDR1 MNHEY and CDR2 SVGEGT come from the germline V gene. With 0 bases removed from V and 6 bases from J, the gap between germline ends came to 6 bases. This CDR3 has 12 amino acids. Under the authors' procedure: Reference gene primer amplification in the assay estimated nucleated cell counts. Repertoires were generated with immunoSEQ multiplex PCR, while TCRdb's copy carries only in-frame clones and drops some. D and trimming come from the DNA, and the V and J calls and clone size come from that table. The data hold fewer than 250,000 clones, with around 80% observed a single time. The chain carries TRBV6-2 or TRBV6-3 and TRBJ2-7; D unresolved. The sequence came from a woman aged 45 to 65 with acute or convalescent COVID-19. Material for sequencing was peripheral blood. The CDR3, as DNA: TGTGCCAGCAGTTACTCGGCCCCCGAGCAGTACTTC. Protein: CASSYSAPEQYF.